What follows are 11 T cell receptor beta chains derived from one specimen sequenced in a study of Ad26.COV2.S vaccination and SARS-CoV-2 variants. The repertoire was sequenced with immunoSEQ multiplex PCR; TCRdb's copy has only in-frame clones and lacks some. The data contain a few hundred thousand clones, about 83% of them singletons. The treatment: about 20 received Ad26.COV2.S at low or high dose, single or two shots; 5 received placebo; per-sample allocation not given. The investigators took samples on day 63 after the first vaccine or placebo injection. This sample comprised peripheral blood, obtained in a trial of Ad26.COV2.S vaccine versus placebo. The origin of the receptors is a person aged 18-65 years who received the Ad26.COV2.S COVID-19 vaccine or a placebo.

This chain links TRBV7-3 with TRBJ2-1; D gene uncertain. The V end lost 1 base, the J end lost 8 bases, and 9 bases lay between the germline ends. Germline CDR1 SGHTA, CDR2 FQGTGA. The CDR3 has 13 amino acids. CDR3 sequence (DNA): TGTGCCAGCAGCTTAAATTGGGGATATGAGCAGTTCTTC. Translating it yields CASSLNWGYEQFF.

The chain couples TRBV7-9 to TRBJ2-4; D is tentatively TRBD1 or TRBD2 (5 bases each). The V gene lost 5 bases and the J gene lost 3 bases, with 17 bases spanning the gap. The CDR3 is 16 residues long. Looked up from germline, CDR1 is SEHNR and CDR2 is FQNEAQ (reference sequence). CDR3 amino acids: CASSDQKRGDKNIQYF. CDR3 bases: TGTGCCAGCAGCGATCAGAAGCGAGGGGACAAAAACATTCAGTACTTC.

In this sample, this clone turned up a few times. The DNA is left out, because the CDR3 cannot be placed on it with certainty; the CDR3 is given as TCRdb lists it. V and J are TRBV6-2 or TRBV6-3 and TRBJ1-3. The germline CDR1 and CDR2 sequences are MNHEY and SVGEGT. The CDR3 is 15 amino acids in total, end residues counted. CDR3 sequence: CASSRPTPSGNTIYF.

V gene TRBV18 combines with J gene TRBJ2-1; D remains ambiguous. CDR3 length: 14 residues. V lost 2 bases and J 8 bases, leaving 13 bases between the germline ends. Germline V gene data show CDR1 as KGHSH and CDR2 as LQKENI. CDR3 residues: CASSPGPSVHEQFF. CDR3 DNA: TGTGCCAGCTCACCAGGGCCAAGCGTTCATGAGCAGTTCTTC.

This sequence joins TRBV3-1 (or the pseudogene TRBV3-2) and TRBJ2-3, with D possibly TRBD1 on 6 matching bases. Deletions cut 4 bases from V and 0 bases from J, with 17 bases between. The CDR3 contains 17 residues. Germline lookup yields CDR1 LGHDT and CDR2 YNNKEL (reference sequence). The CDR3 DNA reads as TGTGCCAGCAGCCTTGGGCTAGGGGGTTCTAGCACAGATACGCAGTATTTT. Translating it yields CASSLGLGGSSTDTQYF.

The DNA for the CDR3 is TGTGCCAGCTCACAGGGGGATCAGCCCCAGCATTTT. Translation: CASSQGDQPQHF. J is TRBJ1-5 and V is TRBV18, with D maybe TRBD1 (6 bases). The CDR3 has 12 amino acids. Trimming took 4 bases from V and 5 from J, leaving 6 bases between them. Germline lookup yields CDR1 KGHSH and CDR2 LQKENI.

This clone was detected once. DNA for the CDR3: TGTGCCAGCAGCCGGGACTTCACAGATACGCAGTATTTT. Its protein product is CASSRDFTDTQYF. This rearrangement joins TRBV3-1 (or the pseudogene TRBV3-2) to TRBJ2-3, with D maybe TRBD2 (6 bases). The CDR3 is 13 residues long. Germline V gene lookup returns CDR1 LGHDT and CDR2 YNNKEL (reference sequence). Trimming removed 4 bases at V and 2 bases at J, with 7 bases between.

V is TRBV5-3 and J is TRBJ2-1; 10 bases are shared with TRBD2. Being an ORF, TRBV5-3 has a function that is uncertain. The CDR3 contains 16 residues. The trim removed 3 bases at V and 3 bases at J, leaving 6 bases unmatched. CDR3 residues: CARSSLTSGNYNEQFF. CDR3 nucleotides: TGTGCCAGAAGCTCCCTCACTAGCGGGAACTACAATGAGCAGTTCTTC.

The V and J genes are TRBV7-2 and TRBJ2-1; TRBD2 aligns across 15 bases. CDR3 length equals 18 residues. V trimming: 5 bases; J trimming: 7 bases; junction bases outside the gene matches: 12. Germline CDR1 and CDR2: SGHTA and FQGNSA. As DNA, the CDR3 is TGTGCCAGCAGCCGGGGGACTAGCGGGAGGAGAATAGGGAATGAGCAGTTCTTC. Residues: CASSRGTSGRRIGNEQFF.

The sample holds one count of this clone. The chain carries TRBV6-5 and TRBJ2-2; D unclear. Per the germline V gene, CDR1 is MNHEY and CDR2 is SVGAGI. There are 13 residues in the CDR3. The V end was cut by 2 bases, the J end by 6 bases, with 7 bases between. As DNA, the CDR3 is TGTGCCAGCAGTTACGGTCGGTCCGGGGAGCTGTTTTTT. Its translation: CASSYGRSGELFF.

This CDR3 is CASSPRTDNTGELFF. Written as DNA, the CDR3 is TGTGCCAGCAGCCCCCGGACAGATAACACCGGGGAGCTGTTTTTT. This chain uses TRBV3-1 (or the pseudogene TRBV3-2) with TRBJ2-2; D is perhaps TRBD1 (6 bases). The V end lost 4 bases, the J end lost 2 bases, and 11 bases lay between the germline ends. The CDR3 extends over 15 amino acids. Germline V gene lookup returns CDR1 LGHDT and CDR2 YNNKEL (reference sequence).